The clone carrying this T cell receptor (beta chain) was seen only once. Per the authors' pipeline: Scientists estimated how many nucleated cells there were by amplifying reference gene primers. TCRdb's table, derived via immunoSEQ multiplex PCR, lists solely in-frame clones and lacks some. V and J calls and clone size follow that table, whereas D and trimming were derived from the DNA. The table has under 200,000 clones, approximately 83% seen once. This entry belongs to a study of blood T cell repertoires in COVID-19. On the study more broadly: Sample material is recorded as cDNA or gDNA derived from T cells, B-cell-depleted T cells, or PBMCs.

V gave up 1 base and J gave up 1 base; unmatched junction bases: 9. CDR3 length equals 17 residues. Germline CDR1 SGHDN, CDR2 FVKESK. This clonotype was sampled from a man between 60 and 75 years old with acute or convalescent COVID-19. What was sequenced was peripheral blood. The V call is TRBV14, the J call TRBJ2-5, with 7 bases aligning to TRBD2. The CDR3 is CASSQGEEGGLQETQYF. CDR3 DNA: TGTGCCAGCAGCCAAGGAGAGGAGGGAGGGCTCCAAGAGACCCAGTACTTC.